This TCR beta chain was found in a study of regulatory T cells in long-lasting Graves disease. General study findings and limits: TRBV28, TRBJ1-2 and TRBJ2-5 were favored in persistent disease.

For TCR beta, libraries came from iRepertoire HTBI primers and Arm-PCR of CDR3 regions. MiXCR, run by TCRdb on the multiplex PCR reads, gives a single entry per CDR3 protein. The sample consists of about 470,000 distinct CDR3 sequences, roughly 21% of them appearing once. CDR3 length equals 14 residues. Germline V gene lookup returns CDR1 KGHDR and CDR2 SFDVKD. Deletions cut 5 bases from V and 6 bases from J, with 16 bases between. As regards this clonotype: Its specificity is not known.

Time point in this sample: persistent/refractory GD, antithyroid drugs over 5 years with positive TRAb. There was RNA extracted from PBMCs, and the TCR library was made from it. Peripheral blood, at approximately 9 milliliters, went into EDTA tubes. This sequence originates from a female donor with Graves disease. Sequences were derived from peripheral blood mononuclear cells (PBMCs), sampled when the disease was refractory, from a patient treated with antithyroid drugs. The chain has TRBV24-1 and TRBJ2-7, with a tentative D call TRBD1 (5 bases). The DNA of the CDR3 is TGTGCCACCAGTGCGTCAGGGAAGGGCTTCGAGCAGTACTTC. Its protein is CATSASGKGFEQYF.